The rows below give T cell receptor beta chains drawn from one sample of a study of regulatory T cells in long-lasting Graves disease. One entry per CDR3 protein results from TCRdb running MiXCR on the multiplex PCR reads. The data hold about 470,000 distinct CDR3 sequences, with 20% observed a single time. Sequencing was performed on peripheral blood mononuclear cells (PBMCs), taken when the disease was refractory, from a patient treated with antithyroid drugs. The receptors shown here come from a female donor with Graves disease. The CDR3 runs from the conserved cysteine through the conserved F or W. Fields, in order: V gene, D gene, clone size, J gene, CDR3 protein, CDR3 DNA. A D gene is named only where the DNA matches it firmly. Clone size appears in some rows only: once, few, many, or a class for an expanded clone.

TRBV29-1,TRBD1,few,TRBJ1-5,CSVQGAVNQPQHF,TGCAGCGTTCAGGGGGCCGTTAATCAGCCCCAGCATTTT
TRBV6-1,-,few,TRBJ1-1,CASSNEKNTEAFF,TGTGCCAGCAGTAATGAAAAGAACACTGAAGCTTTCTTT
TRBV5-6,-,-,TRBJ1-2,CASSLAGRYYGYTF,TGTGCCAGCAGCTTGGCCGGCCGATACTATGGCTACACCTTC
TRBV20-1,-,-,TRBJ2-7,CSARGRTSYEQYF,TGCAGTGCTAGAGGTAGGACCTCCTACGAGCAGTACTTC
TRBV20-1,-,many,TRBJ1-6,CSASLEVNSPLHF,TGCAGTGCTTCTTTAGAGGTTAATTCACCCCTCCACTTT
TRBV11-2,-,many,TRBJ2-7,CASSSRGPGEQYF,TGTGCCAGCAGCTCCCGGGGCCCCGGCGAGCAGTACTTC
TRBV28,TRBD1,many,TRBJ1-2,CASSPTGGDGYTF,TGTGCCAGCAGTCCCACAGGGGGCGATGGCTACACCTTC
TRBV12-3/TRBV12-4,-,many,TRBJ2-2,CASNTKTGELFF,TGTGCCAGCAACACGAAGACTGGGGAGCTGTTTTTT
TRBV13,-,-,TRBJ2-7,CASSTSPSVSREQYF,TGTGCCAGCAGCACCAGCCCTAGCGTCTCTAGAGAGCAGTACTTC
TRBV15,-,many,TRBJ1-5,CASGEWGPYSNQPQHF,TGTGCATCGGGGGAGTGGGGGCCATATAGCAATCAGCCCCAGCATTTT
TRBV6-1,-,few,TRBJ2-2,CASRPWGSSGTGELFF,TGTGCCAGCAGACCCTGGGGGAGTTCCGGCACCGGGGAGCTGTTTTTT
TRBV7-3,TRBD2,-,TRBJ2-3,CASSPSSGRDTQYF,TGTGCCAGCAGCCCTTCTAGCGGGAGGGATACGCAGTATTTT
TRBV7-4,-,-,TRBJ2-2,CASSVKIGRNTGELFF,TGTGCCAGCAGCGTAAAAATTGGGAGGAACACCGGGGAGCTGTTTTTT
TRBV6-5,-,many,TRBJ2-7,CASSYPNLRTYEQYF,TGTGCCAGCAGTTACCCCAATCTAAGGACCTACGAGCAGTACTTC
TRBV28,TRBD2,many,TRBJ2-7,CASYSGSLYEQYF,TGTGCCAGCTATAGCGGGAGTCTGTACGAGCAGTACTTC
TRBV12-3/TRBV12-4,-,once,TRBJ2-7,CASSGGRGGDSSYEQYF,TGTGCCAGCAGTGGCGGCAGGGGGGGGGACAGCTCCTACGAGCAGTACTTC
TRBV2,-,many,TRBJ2-7,CASSPWLVGRYEQYF,TGTGCCAGCAGTCCGTGGTTGGTGGGAAGGTACGAGCAGTACTTC
TRBV19,-,-,TRBJ1-1,CASMRLGSITEAFF,TGTGCCAGTATGCGCCTGGGGTCTATCACTGAAGCTTTCTTT
TRBV7-8,TRBD2,many,TRBJ2-7,CASSLWASLTSGRAGEQYF,TGTGCCAGCAGCTTATGGGCAAGCCTGACTAGCGGGAGGGCCGGCGAGCAGTACTTC
TRBV2,TRBD1,many,TRBJ2-5,CASSEDTGGAGTQYF,TGTGCCAGCAGTGAAGATACAGGGGGCGCGGGGACCCAGTACTTC
TRBV6-1,TRBD2,many,TRBJ2-2,CASRSGLATGELFF,TGTGCCAGCAGATCGGGACTAGCGACCGGGGAGCTGTTTTTT
TRBV7-2,-,many,TRBJ1-1,CASRFGPTNTEAFF,TGTGCCAGCAGATTTGGACCGACGAACACTGAAGCTTTCTTT
TRBV14,TRBD1,-,TRBJ2-2,CASSRQGVTGELFF,TGTGCCAGCAGCCGACAGGGAGTGACCGGGGAGCTGTTTTTT
TRBV19,-,-,TRBJ2-4,CASSIDHFRQGSYAGRNIQYF,TGTGCCAGTAGTATAGATCATTTTAGACAGGGAAGTTACGCGGGGAGAAACATTCAGTACTTC
TRBV12-3/TRBV12-4,TRBD2,many,TRBJ2-5,CASSFGGKTQYF,TGTGCCAGCAGTTTCGGGGGGAAGACCCAGTACTTC
TRBV28,-,many,TRBJ2-4,CARKTASPAKNIQYF,TGTGCCCGAAAGACCGCCTCACCTGCCAAAAACATTCAGTACTTC
TRBV9,-,few,TRBJ2-2,CASTAYGDTGELFF,TGTGCCAGTACCGCCTACGGAGACACCGGGGAGCTGTTTTTT
TRBV6-1,TRBD1,many,TRBJ1-2,CASSTTGVGYTF,TGTGCCAGCAGTACAACAGGGGTTGGCTACACCTTC
TRBV2,-,many,TRBJ2-3,CASSGGGMSTDTQYF,TGTGCCAGTTCCGGAGGGGGGATGAGCACAGATACGCAGTATTTT
TRBV15,-,-,TRBJ2-2,CATSRDPERTNTGELFF,TGTGCCACCAGCAGAGATCCTGAGCGGACGAACACCGGGGAGCTGTTTTTT
TRBV6-5,-,few,TRBJ1-5,CASSSRPGNQPQHF,TGTGCCAGCAGTTCACGTCCGGGCAATCAGCCCCAGCATTTT
TRBV5-1,TRBD1,-,TRBJ1-2,CASSNGQGFDYGYTF,TGCGCCAGCAGCAACGGACAGGGTTTCGACTATGGCTACACCTTC
TRBV12-3/TRBV12-4,-,few,TRBJ2-4,CASGQNIQYF,TGTGCCAGCGGGCAAAACATTCAGTACTTC
TRBV28,-,few,TRBJ1-5,CASSGGTQPQHF,TGTGCCAGCTCGGGGGGTACTCAGCCCCAGCATTTT
TRBV18,TRBD1,-,TRBJ2-1,CASSPQGDVYNEQFF,TGTGCCAGCTCACCTCAGGGGGATGTATACAATGAGCAGTTCTTC
TRBV6-2/TRBV6-3,-,many,TRBJ1-5,CASSYGDGGGQPQHF,TGTGCCAGCAGTTACGGGGACGGGGGAGGCCAGCCCCAGCATTTT
TRBV7-2,-,many,TRBJ2-5,CASSLGVADQETQYF,TGTGCCAGCAGCTTAGGGGTGGCAGACCAAGAGACCCAGTACTTC
TRBV28,TRBD1,many,TRBJ1-5,CASSPLDRGSNQPQHF,TGTGCCAGCAGTCCACTTGACAGGGGCAGCAATCAGCCCCAGCATTTT
TRBV7-2,-,many,TRBJ2-2,CASSLVGRELFF,TGTGCCAGCAGCTTAGTAGGCCGGGAGCTGTTTTTT
TRBV27,-,many,TRBJ2-7,CASSLSGGQLSYEQYF,TGTGCCAGCAGTTTATCGGGCGGACAGCTCTCCTACGAGCAGTACTTC